The present TCR beta chain was sequenced within a study of chemoradiotherapy in HPV16-positive cancers. TCRdb keeps only in-frame clones here, not all; method: immunoSEQ multiplex PCR. This sample carries about 11,000 clones, roughly 77% of them seen once, and the ten largest clones take roughly 2.2%. Study-level findings and limits: The functional HPV-specific definition rests on just two HPV16-positive patients. During treatment, candidate HPV-specific clones and E7-related motifs expanded in tumor.

Of note for this clone: The antigen is not known.

The CDR3 totals 16 residues. CDR1 is MGHRA, CDR2 YSYEKL, per germline. The V end was cut by 0 bases, the J end by 3 bases, with 15 bases between. The receptor's source is a human donor with HPV-associated anogenital cancer. The chain employs TRBV4-1 and TRBJ2-7; D gene unclear. The sample was acquired from a patient who underwent chemoradiotherapy. The chain's CDR3 is CASSQDYQRTSYEQYF. CDR3 bases: TGCGCCAGCAGCCAAGATTATCAAAGAACGAGCTACGAGCAGTACTTC.